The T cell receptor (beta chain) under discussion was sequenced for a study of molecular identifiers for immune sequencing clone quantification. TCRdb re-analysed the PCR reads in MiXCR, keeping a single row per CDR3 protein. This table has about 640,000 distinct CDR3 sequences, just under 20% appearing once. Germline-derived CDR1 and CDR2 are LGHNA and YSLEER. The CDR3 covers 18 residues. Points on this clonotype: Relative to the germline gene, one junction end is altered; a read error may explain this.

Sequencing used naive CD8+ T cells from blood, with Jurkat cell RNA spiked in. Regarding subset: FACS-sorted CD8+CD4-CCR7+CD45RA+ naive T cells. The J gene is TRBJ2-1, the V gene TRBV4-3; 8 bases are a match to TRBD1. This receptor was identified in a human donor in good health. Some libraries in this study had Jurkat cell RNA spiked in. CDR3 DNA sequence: TGCGCCAGCAGCCAAGATCTACAGGGGGGAACGTCCTACAATGAGAAGTTCTTC. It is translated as CASSQDLQGGTSYNEKFF.